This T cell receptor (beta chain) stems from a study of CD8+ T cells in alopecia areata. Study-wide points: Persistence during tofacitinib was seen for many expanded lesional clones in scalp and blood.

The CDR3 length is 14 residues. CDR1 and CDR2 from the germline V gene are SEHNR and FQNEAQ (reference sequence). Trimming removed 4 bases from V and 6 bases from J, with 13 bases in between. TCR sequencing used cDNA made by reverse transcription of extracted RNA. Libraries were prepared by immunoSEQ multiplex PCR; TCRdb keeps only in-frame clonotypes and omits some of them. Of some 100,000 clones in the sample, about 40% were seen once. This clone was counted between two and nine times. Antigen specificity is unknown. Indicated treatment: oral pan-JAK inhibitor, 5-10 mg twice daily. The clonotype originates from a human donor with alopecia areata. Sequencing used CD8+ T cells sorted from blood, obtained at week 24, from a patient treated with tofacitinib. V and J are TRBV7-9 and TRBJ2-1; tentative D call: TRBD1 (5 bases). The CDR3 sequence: CASSSPGASNEQFF. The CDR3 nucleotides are TGTGCCAGCAGCTCTCCTGGGGCCTCCAATGAGCAGTTCTTC.